Below, 11 T cell receptor beta chains from the same sample are listed, as sequenced in a study of cytomegalovirus exposure and HLA in healthy donors (dated by TCRdb to the late 2010s). The method was the immunoSEQ multiplex PCR assay. The multiplex PCR relied on a mix of 60 forward primers for TCR Vbeta segments and 13 reverse primers for TCR Jbeta segments. TCRdb re-hosts the immuneACCESS table, in-frame sequences only. Its copies lack some clones; in the studies checked, an unresolved V gene accounts for under half of them, and the cause for the rest is not known. Across this sample there are over 95,000 clones, with 65% to 75% seen only once. Roughly 4.2% of the sample goes to the ten largest clones. The sample comprised PBMCs. The source of these receptors is a middle-aged woman in good health and CMV-seropositive.

The gene calls are TRBV7-3 and TRBJ2-4; TRBD1 matches at 9 bases. Germline-derived CDR1 and CDR2 are SGHTA and FQGTGA. This CDR3 contains 15 residues. With 5 bases clipped from V and 2 bases from J, the junction kept 4 bases outside the gene matches. The CDR3 DNA reads TGTGCCAGCAGCGAGGACAGGGGAACCAAAAACATTCAGTACTTC. Translating it yields CASSEDRGTKNIQYF.

The table lists this clone with a count of one. The chain is built from TRBV2 and TRBJ2-3; TRBD2 might be the D (6 bases). V lost 7 bases and J lost 6, with 14 bases in between. CDR1 is SNHLY, CDR2 FYNNEI, per germline. The CDR3 sequence is 13 residues long. The CDR3 loop is CASTETRSDTQYF. CDR3 DNA: TGTGCCAGCACCGAGACTAGGTCCGATACGCAGTATTTT.

The sample holds one count of this clone. The rearrangement links TRBV5-1 to TRBJ1-3, with a weak D call TRBD1 (6 bases). Germline values: CDR1 SGHRS, CDR2 YFSETQ. There are 15 residues in the CDR3. Between the trimmed V and J ends, which lost 4 bases and 0 bases, there was a span of 11 bases. CDR3 nucleotide sequence: TGCGCCAGCAGCGTGGGGGCAGTCTCTGGAAACACCATATATTTT. Amino acids: CASSVGAVSGNTIYF.

The chain employs TRBV7-9 and TRBJ2-7, with TRBD1 matching over 7 bases. V dropped 3 bases and J dropped 7; count of bases not matched to a gene: 3. CDR3 length equals 12 residues. Germline V gene sequence: CDR1 SEHNR, CDR2 FQNEAQ (reference sequence). In DNA form, the CDR3 reads TGTGCCAGCAGCTTCGACAGGGAGGAGCAGTACTTC. Translating gives CASSFDREEQYF.

The rearrangement uses TRBV18 and TRBJ2-2, with 7 positions matching TRBD1. The germline V gene encodes CDR1 KGHSH and CDR2 LQKENI. V lost 1 base, J lost 3 bases, and 2 bases stayed unmatched. This CDR3 comprises 15 residues. CDR3 sequence reads: CASSPRGTDTGELFF. The DNA for the CDR3 is TGTGCCAGCTCACCACGGGGGACAGACACCGGGGAGCTGTTTTTT. Drawing the rest from reference TRBV18 and TRBJ2-2, the complete variable domain is NAGVMQNPRHLVRRRGQEARLRCSPMKGHSHVYWYRQLPEEGLKFMVYLQKENIIDESGMPKERFSAEFPKEGPSILRIQQVVRGDSAAYFCASSPRGTDTGELFFGEGSRLTVL.

The chain couples TRBV5-1 to TRBJ2-5; 7 nucleotides align to TRBD2. CDR1 SGHRS and CDR2 YFSETQ come from the germline V gene. V dropped 4 bases and J dropped 5; count of bases not matched to a gene: 5. This CDR3 region has 13 residues. The CDR3 DNA follows: TGCGCCAGCAGCCTGCTCGGGGGGGAGACCCAGTACTTC. It is translated as CASSLLGGETQYF.

This clone was recorded only once. The genes are TRBV7-2 and TRBJ2-5; possible D gene TRBD2, 7 bases. Germline CDR1 is SGHTA and CDR2 is FQGNSA. V was trimmed by 4 bases and J by 5 bases, leaving 14 bases between them. This CDR3 has 14 amino acids. CDR3 bases: TGTGCCAGCAGCTCCGGGGGGCTGGGGGAGACCCAGTACTTC. Its protein product is CASSSGGLGETQYF.

The rearrangement joins TRBV6-5 to TRBJ2-2, with TRBD2 as a possible D gene (7 bases). Germline V lookup: CDR1 MNHEY, CDR2 SVGAGI. The V gene lost 3 bases and the J gene lost 7 bases, with 12 bases spanning the gap. The CDR3 totals 14 residues. The CDR3 nucleotides read TGTGCCAGCAGTTATGGGGGGGCTGTCGGGGAGCTGTTTTTT. Translating gives CASSYGGAVGELFF.

This clone occurred once. The chain employs TRBV7-3 and TRBJ2-7, with TRBD2 as a possible D gene (5 bases). The CDR3 covers 12 residues. Trimming stripped 8 bases from V and 10 bases from J, with 18 bases between. Germline lookup yields CDR1 SGHTA and CDR2 FQGTGA. The DNA of the CDR3 is TGTGCCAGCCCCCCGGAGGTCCGTCATCAGTACTTC. Protein product: CASPPEVRHQYF.

The V gene is TRBV5-6, the J gene TRBJ2-3, with 12 bases matching TRBD2. V gave up 2 bases and J gave up 7 bases; unmatched junction bases: 14. Per the germline V gene, CDR1 is SGHDT and CDR2 is YYEEEE. The CDR3 contains 18 residues. CDR3 in DNA: TGTGCCAGCAGCTTACTAGCGGGAGGCCCATTCTCATTACATACGCAGTATTTT. It yields the protein CASSLLAGGPFSLHTQYF.

This clone was recorded once. J is TRBJ1-2 and V is TRBV25-1; TRBD1 aligns across 8 bases. This CDR3 is built from 13 residues. CDR1 is MGHDK, CDR2 SYGVNS, per germline. Trimming removed 9 bases from V and 7 bases from J; junction bases left unmatched: 10. The CDR3 nucleotides are TGTGCCAGTAGGACAGGGATGGAGCGTGGCTACACCTTC. It is translated as CASRTGMERGYTF.